One and the same sample provided the 27 T cell receptor beta chains below, sequenced in a study of blood T cell repertoires in COVID-19. Sequencing was performed with immunoSEQ multiplex PCR; in TCRdb, only in-frame clones are kept and a portion is missing. The sample holds about 52,000 clones; 89% are singletons and the top ten take around 9%. Sample: peripheral blood. The source is an elderly man with active or convalescent COVID-19.

The chain is built from TRBV7-9 and TRBJ1-1, with 9 bases that match TRBD1. The CDR3 totals 15 residues. CDR1 SEHNR and CDR2 FQNEAQ come from the germline V gene (reference sequence). V trimming: 8 bases; J trimming: 0 bases; junction bases outside the gene matches: 7. For the CDR3, the DNA is TGTGCCAGCGACCCGGGACAGGGCTTGAACACTGAAGCTTTCTTT. The encoded protein is CASDPGQGLNTEAFF.

This rearrangement joins TRBV19 to TRBJ2-3; 10 bases agree with TRBD1. CDR1 and CDR2 from the germline V gene are LNHDA and SQIVND (reference sequence). Trimming cost V 9 bases and J 6 bases; bases outside gene matches: 30. The CDR3 extends over 21 amino acids. This chain's CDR3 is CAREDADRTPGQGLFFDTQYF. CDR3 nucleotides: TGTGCCAGAGAGGACGCGGATCGAACCCCGGGACAGGGGCTTTTTTTTGATACGCAGTATTTT.

The chain links TRBV7-9 to TRBJ2-1; 13 bases are shared with TRBD2. The CDR3 is made up of 16 amino acids. Trimming cost V 5 bases and J 7 bases; bases outside gene matches: 8. Looked up from germline, CDR1 is SEHNR and CDR2 is FQNEAQ (reference sequence). The chain's CDR3 is CASSSLGLAGRNEQFF. The CDR3 nucleotides read TGTGCCAGCAGCAGCTTGGGACTAGCGGGAAGGAATGAGCAGTTCTTC.

The CDR3 DNA sequence: TGTGCCAGCAGCTTATGGACAGGGGGCGCGGGCAATGAGCAGTTCTTC. Its protein product is CASSLWTGGAGNEQFF. The chain is built from TRBV7-2 and TRBJ2-1; 11 nucleotides match TRBD1. V was clipped by 2 bases and J by 6 bases; unmatched bases: 6. Germline values: CDR1 SGHTA, CDR2 FQGNSA. The CDR3 contains 16 residues.

The V call is TRBV5-5, the J call TRBJ1-1; D may be TRBD1 (5 bases). V dropped 2 bases and J dropped 8 bases, with 13 bases sitting between them. This CDR3 is 13 amino acids long. Germline V lookup: CDR1 SGHKS, CDR2 YYEKEE (reference sequence). The CDR3 DNA reads as TGTGCCAGCAGCTTTGGGGCAGGAGCCGAAGCTTTCTTT. This sequence encodes CASSFGAGAEAFF.

This clone appeared a single time. The chain links TRBV5-1 to TRBJ2-6; 12 bases map to TRBD1. Per germline, CDR1 SGHRS and CDR2 YFSETQ. V dropped 4 bases and J dropped 1; count of bases not matched to a gene: 9. This CDR3 has 19 residues. In nucleotides, the CDR3 is TGCGCCAGCAGCCTTACCCCGGGACAGGGGGCGTCTGGGGCCAACGTCCTGACTTTC. This encodes CASSLTPGQGASGANVLTF.

This clone turned up a few times. The chain combines TRBV25-1 with TRBJ1-4, with D possibly TRBD1 on 6 matching bases. V lost 6 bases and J lost 5, with 19 bases in between. Germline V gene lookup returns CDR1 MGHDK and CDR2 SYGVNS. The CDR3 consists of 16 residues. CDR3 residues: CASSVGGGHWNEKLFF. CDR3 bases: TGTGCCAGCAGCGTGGGGGGGGGACATTGGAATGAAAAACTGTTTTTT.

The rearrangement uses TRBV7-2 and TRBJ1-2; TRBD1 agrees at 9 bases. The junction had 18 bases not matched to a gene; V was cut back by 5 bases and J by 8 bases. The V gene's germline CDR1 is SGHTA and CDR2 FQGNSA. This CDR3 spans 17 amino acids. CDR3 DNA sequence: TGTGCCAGCAGCATCTTTACAGGGGGCGTTGGGTATCGGGGCTACACCTTC. It yields the protein CASSIFTGGVGYRGYTF.

The genes are TRBV28 and TRBJ2-7, with D perhaps TRBD1 (9 bases). The germline gives CDR1 MDHEN, CDR2 SYDVKM. The CDR3 totals 15 residues. V lost 7 bases and J lost 7, with 23 bases in between. CDR3 bases: TGTGCCAGCACCTCGGGGGGGACAGGGAATTTAGAGCAGTACTTC. Translation gives CASTSGGTGNLEQYF.

On this clone itself: The same CDR3 arises from other DNA sequences in this sample as well. This chain connects TRBV12-3 or TRBV12-4 to TRBJ1-4; D perhaps matches TRBD1 (6 bases). CDR3 length equals 13 residues. Trimming removed 6 bases at V and 5 bases at J, with 10 bases between. This chain's CDR3 is CASSRTGNEKLFF. The CDR3 coding sequence is TGTGCCAGCAGCCGAACAGGGAATGAAAAACTGTTTTTT.

The rearrangement joins TRBV5-8 to TRBJ2-3; D remains ambiguous. Germline V lookup: CDR1 SGHTS, CDR2 YDEGEE. The CDR3 sequence is 15 residues long. Trimming stripped 1 base from V and 3 bases from J, with 12 bases between. CDR3 protein: CASSLSLLTTDTQYF. The CDR3 nucleotides are TGTGCCAGCAGCTTGTCTCTATTGACAACAGATACGCAGTATTTT.

The chain joins TRBV6-1 to TRBJ2-5, with 9 bases that match TRBD2. The J segment lost 4 bases and the V segment lost 3 bases, leaving 6 bases of the junction unmatched. CDR3 length equals 15 residues. Germline V gives CDR1 MNHNS, CDR2 SASEGT. CDR3 sequence reads: CASSDLGLAGETQYF. The CDR3 coding sequence is TGTGCCAGCAGTGATCTGGGACTAGCAGGAGAGACCCAGTACTTC.

The rearrangement joins TRBV7-2 to TRBJ2-7; 7 nucleotides align to TRBD1. This CDR3 has 14 amino acids. With V trimmed by 5 bases and J by 6 bases, 10 bases remained unmatched. CDR1 and CDR2 from the germline V gene are SGHTA and FQGNSA. The CDR3 region has the DNA TGTGCCAGCAGCCTCGACAGGGCTAGGGGCGAGCAGTACTTC. It translates to CASSLDRARGEQYF.

Points on this clone: Other nucleotide sequences from this sample produce the same CDR3. The chain carries TRBV7-9 and TRBJ2-3, with 7 bases lining up with TRBD1. The CDR3 is 14 amino acids. V was clipped by 2 bases and J by 1 base; unmatched bases: 0. Germline V gene lookup returns CDR1 SEHNR and CDR2 FQNEAQ (reference sequence). The CDR3 DNA reads TGTGCCAGCAGCTTAACAGGGGGCACAGATACGCAGTATTTT. It yields the protein CASSLTGGTDTQYF.

The chain recombines TRBV5-5 with TRBJ1-2; D not resolved. The CDR3 length is 16 residues. Trimming removed 2 bases at V and 0 bases at J, with 14 bases between. Germline V gene sequence: CDR1 SGHKS, CDR2 YYEKEE (reference sequence). CDR3 sequence reads: CASSFGSTLTNYGYTF. The CDR3 nucleotides are TGTGCCAGCAGCTTTGGAAGTACACTAACTAACTATGGCTACACCTTC.

The chain combines TRBV5-5 with TRBJ2-7; weak D call: TRBD2 (5 bases). V was shortened by 4 bases and J by 3 bases, with 17 bases between the two germline ends. This CDR3 comprises 15 residues. Germline V lookup: CDR1 SGHKS, CDR2 YYEKEE (reference sequence). CDR3 residues: CASSLGGSAYYEQYF. CDR3 coding DNA: TGTGCCAGCAGCCTAGGTGGGAGCGCTTACTACGAGCAGTACTTC.

This chain joins TRBV7-2 and TRBJ1-4; 8 bases map to TRBD1. The CDR3 has 16 residues. Trimming at V came to 6 bases and at J to 0 bases, leaving 6 bases not matched to a gene. Germline V gene sequence: CDR1 SGHTA, CDR2 FQGNSA. The CDR3 DNA sequence: TGTGCCAGCAGTCAGGGGGCGCGGGCAACTAATGAAAAACTGTTTTTT. As protein: CASSQGARATNEKLFF.

The rearrangement joins TRBV3-1 (or the pseudogene TRBV3-2) to TRBJ1-2; no reliable D call. V was trimmed by 4 bases and J by 12 bases, leaving 24 bases between them. Germline-derived CDR1 and CDR2 are LGHDT and YNNKEL (reference sequence). CDR3 length equals 15 residues. The CDR3 spells CASSPAGEAFSVDTF. The CDR3 DNA sequence: TGTGCCAGCAGCCCAGCCGGAGAGGCTTTTAGTGTCGACACCTTC.

The chain employs TRBV4-3 and TRBJ2-2; TRBD2 matches 7 bases. The CDR3 extends over 15 amino acids. CDR1 and CDR2 (germline): LGHNA, YSLEER. The trim removed 4 bases at V and 7 bases at J, leaving 9 bases unmatched. The CDR3 sequence is CASSLQDRGSGELFF. DNA of the CDR3: TGCGCCAGCAGCCTACAAGATCGCGGGAGCGGGGAGCTGTTTTTT.

This sequence joins TRBV7-5 and TRBJ1-1. TRBV7-5 is noted as a pseudogene. CDR3 length equals 15 residues. The CDR3 nucleotides read TGTGTCAGAAGCTTAGTTACTCGGGGGGACTCTGAAGCTTTCTTT. It specifies CVRSLVTRGDSEAFF.

The rearrangement links TRBV5-1 to TRBJ2-1, with 12 bases matching TRBD2. Unmatched junction bases numbered 7, after V lost 2 bases and J lost 4 bases. CDR3 length equals 17 residues. Germline V gene data show CDR1 as SGHRS and CDR2 as YFSETQ. The CDR3 loop reads CASSLLPSGGAYNEQFF. In DNA form, the CDR3 reads TGCGCCAGCAGCTTACTACCTAGCGGGGGGGCGTACAATGAGCAGTTCTTC.

Points on this clone: This likely comes from a read error, as the CDR3 has no conserved phenylalanine or tryptophan at its end. The chain couples TRBV19 to TRBJ1-2, with 9 bases aligning to TRBD1. The CDR3 contains 14 residues. Germline V gene data show CDR1 as LNHDA and CDR2 as SQIVND (reference sequence). J was trimmed by 4 bases and V by 8 bases; bases with no gene match: 8. The CDR3 loop reads CASQPGQGPYGYTS. In nucleotides, the CDR3 is TGTGCCAGTCAACCGGGACAGGGTCCCTATGGCTACACCTCC.

V gene TRBV28 combines with J gene TRBJ2-2; 9 nucleotides align to TRBD2. Trimming cost V 7 bases and J 5 bases; bases outside gene matches: 8. Germline lookup yields CDR1 MDHEN and CDR2 SYDVKM. This CDR3 has 15 amino acids. DNA for the CDR3: TGTGCCAGCAAATTCGGGACTAGCTCTACCGGGGAGCTGTTTTTT. This sequence encodes CASKFGTSSTGELFF.

The rearrangement links TRBV5-1 to TRBJ2-3, with 7 bases fitting TRBD1. Per germline, CDR1 SGHRS and CDR2 YFSETQ. V lost 4 bases to trimming and J lost 0 bases; unmatched junction nucleotides: 2. There are 14 residues in the CDR3. For the CDR3, the DNA is TGCGCCAGCAGCCTGGGACAGAGCACAGATACGCAGTATTTT. This encodes CASSLGQSTDTQYF.

The V call is TRBV7-2, the J call TRBJ2-3; 7 bases align to TRBD2. V shed 3 bases, J shed 4 bases, and the junction held 4 bases outside the gene matches. The germline V gene has CDR1 SGHTA and CDR2 FQGNSA. This CDR3 is 14 amino acids long. CDR3: CASSLGGFADTQYF. The CDR3 DNA is TGTGCCAGCAGCTTGGGAGGGTTTGCAGATACGCAGTATTTT. Looking up the rest from reference TRBV7-2 and TRBJ2-3 gives the full variable domain: GAGVSQSPSNKVTEKGKDVELRCDPISGHTALYWYRQSLGQGLEFLIYFQGNSAPDKSGLPSDRFSAERTGGSVSTLTIQRTQQEDSAVYLCASSLGGFADTQYFGPGTRLTVL.

V usage is TRBV5-5 and J usage is TRBJ2-2, with D possibly TRBD2 on 6 matching bases. V gave up 4 bases and J gave up 5 bases, with 18 bases separating them. The germline V gene has CDR1 SGHKS and CDR2 YYEKEE (reference sequence). The CDR3 runs to 16 residues. The CDR3 sequence: CASSLRDSQVTGELFF. DNA of the CDR3: TGTGCCAGCAGCCTCAGGGACTCCCAGGTTACCGGGGAGCTGTTTTTT.

V usage is TRBV2 and J usage is TRBJ1-5, with D maybe TRBD1 (5 bases). This CDR3 has 13 amino acids. Deletions cut 9 bases from V and 5 bases from J, with 14 bases between. The germline V gene has CDR1 SNHLY and CDR2 FYNNEI. CDR3 protein: CASLLGGDQPQHF. The CDR3 DNA sequence: TGTGCCAGTCTCCTCGGGGGGGATCAGCCCCAGCATTTT.